The 20 T cell receptor beta chains below were found in one sample sequenced in a study of regulatory T cells in long-lasting Graves disease. Indicated time point: persistent/refractory GD, antithyroid drugs over 5 years with positive TRAb. Following extraction of RNA from PBMCs, that RNA was used to make the TCR library. Library construction for TCR beta used iRepertoire HTBI primers and Arm-PCR of CDR3 regions. TCRdb re-called the multiplex PCR reads through MiXCR, storing one row per CDR3 protein. This repertoire shows 350,000 to 450,000 distinct CDR3 sequences, around 20% found once; its top ten account for 14%. Sequenced material: peripheral blood mononuclear cells (PBMCs), taken when the disease was refractory, from a patient treated with antithyroid drugs. The source of these receptors is a female donor with Graves disease.

The CDR3 is CSVVRAPSQETQYF. CDR3 in DNA: TGCAGCGTGGTCCGGGCCCCAAGTCAAGAGACCCAGTACTTC. V is TRBV29-1 and J is TRBJ2-5; D call uncertain. V lost 6 bases and J lost 2, with 16 bases in between. The length of the CDR3 is 14 residues. From germline, CDR1 is SQVTM and CDR2 ANQGSEA.

This clonotype appeared a few times. J is TRBJ2-5 and V is TRBV3-1; TRBD1 agrees at 9 bases. This CDR3 spans 15 amino acids. Germline V gene sequence: CDR1 LGHDT, CDR2 YNNKEL (reference sequence). V lost 4 bases to trimming and J lost 3 bases; unmatched junction nucleotides: 6. For the CDR3, the DNA is TGTGCCAGCAGCCGAGGACAGGGGATGGAAGAGACCCAGTACTTC. Translated: CASSRGQGMEETQYF.

The chain uses TRBV2 and TRBJ2-5; 8 bases align to TRBD1. With V trimmed by 8 bases and J by 7 bases, 12 bases remained unmatched. CDR1 is SNHLY and CDR2 is FYNNEI in the germline V gene. The CDR3 spans 14 residues. The CDR3 reads CASRRGLREVTQYF. The CDR3 DNA reads TGTGCCAGCCGCAGGGGGCTGAGGGAAGTGACCCAGTACTTC.

This clonotype was observed many times. The gene calls are TRBV28 and TRBJ1-4; 7 bases map to TRBD1. CDR1 MDHEN and CDR2 SYDVKM come from the germline V gene. CDR3 length: 13 amino acids. V was clipped by 5 bases and J by 7 bases; unmatched bases: 4. CDR3 in amino acids: CASSTPGGEKLFF. For the CDR3, the DNA is TGTGCCAGCAGTACCCCAGGGGGTGAAAAACTGTTTTTT.

The sample holds a few counts of this clonotype. The rearrangement links TRBV12-3 or TRBV12-4 to TRBJ2-3, with D possibly matching TRBD2 (6 bases). The CDR3 loop spans 14 amino acids. V was pared by 5 bases and J by 3 bases, with 12 bases between. The CDR3 coding sequence is TGTGCCAGCAGTCGCAGGACTACAACAGATACGCAGTATTTT. Translating gives CASSRRTTTDTQYF.

The chain links TRBV28 to TRBJ2-1; maybe TRBD2 (6 bases). From germline, CDR1 is MDHEN and CDR2 SYDVKM. This CDR3 spans 15 amino acids. V lost 6 bases and J 7 bases, leaving 19 bases between the germline ends. CDR3 sequence (DNA): TGTGCCAGCAGGTCAGGGCGGGAAGGACTGAATGAGCAGTTCTTC. Translation gives CASRSGREGLNEQFF.

This clonotype has at least ten counts. The V and J genes are TRBV11-1 and TRBJ2-5; tentatively, D is TRBD2 (6 bases). The CDR3 totals 16 residues. Trimming cost V 1 base and J 5 bases, with 17 bases left between them. The germline V gene has CDR1 SGHAT and CDR2 FQDESV (reference sequence). CDR3 bases: TGTGCCAGCAGCTTAGTCGGTGGCTCCGGAGGGGAGACCCAGTACTTC. It codes for CASSLVGGSGGETQYF.

As for this clonotype: It is likely a read error, because the conserved phenylalanine at the end of the CDR3 is missing. The V and J genes are TRBV7-3 and TRBJ2-2; possibly TRBD2 for D (6 bases). This CDR3 spans 13 amino acids. Germline CDR1 is SGHTA and CDR2 is FQGTGA. Trimming took 5 bases from V and 7 from J, leaving 11 bases between them. CDR3 loop: CASSPTGVGELFL. The CDR3 nucleotides read TGTGCCAGCAGCCCCACGGGGGTCGGGGAGCTGTTTTTG.

This chain joins TRBV25-1 and TRBJ1-2, with a tentative D call TRBD1 (5 bases). Per the germline V gene, CDR1 is MGHDK and CDR2 is SYGVNS. Between the trimmed V and J ends, which lost 1 base and 8 bases, there was a span of 20 bases. This CDR3 is built from 16 residues. DNA of the CDR3: TGTGCCAGCAGTGAATTGGGTGGGGCAGGGTCATTGGGCTACACCTTC. Protein sequence: CASSELGGAGSLGYTF.

The chain combines TRBV6-2 or TRBV6-3 with TRBJ2-7, with D perhaps matching TRBD2 (5 bases). Deletions cut 0 bases from V and 6 bases from J, with 12 bases between. Germline V lookup: CDR1 MNHEY, CDR2 SVGEGT. The CDR3 extends over 14 amino acids. CDR3 region: CASSYSIGDPEQYF. DNA of the CDR3: TGTGCCAGCAGTTACTCTATCGGGGATCCCGAGCAGTACTTC.

In this sample, this clonotype turned up a few times. The genes are TRBV5-1 and TRBJ2-7; 10 bases align to TRBD2. Germline V lookup: CDR1 SGHRS, CDR2 YFSETQ. Trimming removed 0 bases from V and 4 bases from J; junction bases left unmatched: 7. This CDR3 spans 16 amino acids. The CDR3 sequence is CASSLATSGRAYEQYF. In DNA, the CDR3 is TGCGCCAGCAGCTTGGCCACGAGCGGGAGGGCTTACGAGCAGTACTTC.

At least ten counts were recorded for this clonotype. The chain has TRBV2 and TRBJ2-7, with 9 bases matching TRBD1. Germline loops: CDR1 SNHLY, CDR2 FYNNEI. The length of the CDR3 is 13 residues. V shed 6 bases and J 5 bases; nucleotides not matched to a gene: 5. CDR3 nucleotide sequence: TGTGCCAGCAGAGGGACAGGGATCCACGAGCAGTACTTC. It codes for CASRGTGIHEQYF.

This clonotype has at least ten counts. The rearrangement uses TRBV12-3 or TRBV12-4 and TRBJ2-5; D perhaps matches TRBD1 (6 bases). The CDR3 loop spans 15 amino acids. Trimming removed 0 bases at V and 5 bases at J, with 13 bases between. In DNA, the CDR3 is TGTGCCAGCAGTTTAGCGGGGCTCCAGGGGGAGACCCAGTACTTC. Amino acids: CASSLAGLQGETQYF.

About this clonotype: Just one base apart from a much larger clone, this may be a read error. The chain combines TRBV15 with TRBJ1-1; D is ambiguous. Germline values: CDR1 LNHNV, CDR2 YYDKDF (reference sequence). This CDR3 has 12 residues. For the CDR3, the DNA is TGTGCCGCCAGCAGAGATCAAGCTGAAGCTTTCTTT. This codes for CAASRDQAEAFF. Full variable domain (missing parts from reference TRBV15 and TRBJ1-1): DAMVIQNPRYQVTQFGKPVTLSCSQTLNHNVMYWYQQKSSQAPKLLFHYYDKDFNNEADTPDNFQSRRPNTSFCFLDIRSPGLGDTAMYLCAASRDQAEAFFGQGTRLTVV.

The chain uses TRBV9 and TRBJ2-2; 7 nucleotides line up with TRBD1. Germline V gene lookup returns CDR1 SGDLS and CDR2 YYNGEE. V lost 1 base, J lost 0 bases, and 0 bases stayed unmatched. The CDR3 extends over 15 amino acids. The CDR3 sequence: CASSVTGANTGELFF. CDR3 nucleotides: TGTGCCAGCAGCGTAACAGGGGCGAACACCGGGGAGCTGTTTTTT.

The chain's CDR3 is CAWSYWSYEQYF. In DNA, the CDR3 is TGTGCCTGGAGTTACTGGTCCTACGAGCAGTACTTC. The chain carries TRBV30 and TRBJ2-7, with D unclear. The CDR3 runs 12 residues. V shed 2 bases and J shed 1 base, with 6 bases lying between them. Germline V CDR1 and CDR2: GTSNPN, SVGIG (reference sequence).

In its sample, this clonotype was seen many times. The genes are TRBV11-3 and TRBJ2-5; maybe TRBD2 (6 bases). There are 16 residues in the CDR3. The ends were cut back, 1 base at V and 1 base at J, with 13 bases in the middle. CDR1 SGHNT and CDR2 YENEEA come from the germline V gene. DNA for the CDR3: TGTGCCAGCAGCTTAGTCGGGGGAGCTGGCCAAGAGACCCAGTACTTC. Translated, it gives CASSLVGGAGQETQYF.

This clonotype was seen a handful of times. J is TRBJ2-7 and V is TRBV9, with D tentatively TRBD2 (7 bases). Per the germline V gene, CDR1 is SGDLS and CDR2 is YYNGEE. Trimming took off 0 bases at V and 6 bases at J, with 40 bases between the two ends. The CDR3 has 23 amino acids. CDR3 region: CASSVANRAFAAGARGVFGEQYF. The CDR3, as DNA: TGTGCCAGCAGCGTAGCCAATAGGGCGTTTGCTGCGGGGGCGCGCGGGGTATTCGGCGAGCAGTACTTC.

This clonotype has a handful of counts. This chain links TRBV5-1 with TRBJ2-5, with 8 positions matching TRBD2. Trimming cost V 7 bases and J 5 bases; bases outside gene matches: 10. In germline, CDR1 is SGHRS, CDR2 YFSETQ. This CDR3 has 14 residues. CDR3 sequence reads: CASWPGLVDETQYF. CDR3 in DNA: TGCGCCAGCTGGCCGGGACTAGTCGACGAGACCCAGTACTTC.

There are many counts of this clonotype. This chain uses TRBV10-3 with TRBJ2-5, with D tentatively TRBD2 (5 bases). Deletions cut 8 bases from V and 2 bases from J, with 12 bases between. In germline, CDR1 is ENHRY, CDR2 SYGVKD. This CDR3 has 13 amino acids. The CDR3 reads CAIGGGGQETQYF. Here the CDR3 DNA reads TGTGCCATCGGCGGTGGAGGACAAGAGACCCAGTACTTC.